The present TCR beta chain was sequenced within a study of shared clonotypes between healthy human individuals. About this clone: Its antigen is not known.

Every contributor of samples was a Caucasian grown-up residing in Nashville, Tennessee. In replicate PCRs of sorted subsets, roughly 200 ng DNA, some 28,000 T cell genomes, was used. TCRdb's table, derived via immunoSEQ multiplex PCR, lists solely in-frame clones and lacks some. The sample has millions of clones; over 85% are singletons. Notes on the study in general: The diversity represented, both genetic and in exposure history, was limited by few donors.

Germline V gene data show CDR1 as MNHNY and CDR2 as SVGAGI (reference sequence). V lost 8 bases, J lost 0 bases, and 10 bases lay in between. This CDR3 comprises 13 residues. The clonotype comes from a man aged 18 to 30 in good health. The sequenced sample was naive CD4+ T cells sorted from blood. Specified subset: CD45RA+ positively selected. The chain carries TRBV6-6 and TRBJ1-2; D ambiguous. CDR3 in DNA: TGTGCCAGCCGGACCGAGGCTAACTATGGCTACACCTTC. It encodes CASRTEANYGYTF.